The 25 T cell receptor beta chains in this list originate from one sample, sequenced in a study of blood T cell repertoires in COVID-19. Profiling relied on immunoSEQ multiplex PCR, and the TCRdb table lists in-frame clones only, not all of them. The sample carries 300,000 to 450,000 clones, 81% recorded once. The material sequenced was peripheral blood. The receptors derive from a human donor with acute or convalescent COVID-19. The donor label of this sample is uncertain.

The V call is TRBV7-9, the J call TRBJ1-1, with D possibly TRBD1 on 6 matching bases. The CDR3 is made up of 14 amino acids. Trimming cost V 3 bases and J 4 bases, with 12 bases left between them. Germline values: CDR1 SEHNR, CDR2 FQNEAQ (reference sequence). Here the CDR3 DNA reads TGTGCCAGCAGCTTGGGTCAGGGGCCCACTGAAGCTTTCTTT. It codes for CASSLGQGPTEAFF.

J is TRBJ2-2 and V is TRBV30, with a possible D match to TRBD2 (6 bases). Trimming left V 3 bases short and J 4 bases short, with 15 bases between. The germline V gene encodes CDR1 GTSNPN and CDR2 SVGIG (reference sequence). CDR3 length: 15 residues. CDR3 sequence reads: CAWREGSQGTGELFF. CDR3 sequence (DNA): TGTGCCTGGAGGGAGGGATCTCAGGGCACCGGGGAGCTGTTTTTT. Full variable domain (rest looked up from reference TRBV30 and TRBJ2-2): SQTIHQWPATLVQPVGSPLSLECTVEGTSNPNLYWYRQAAGRGLQLLFYSVGIGQISSEVPQNLSASRPQDRQFILSSKKLLLSDSGFYLCAWREGSQGTGELFFGEGSRLTVL.

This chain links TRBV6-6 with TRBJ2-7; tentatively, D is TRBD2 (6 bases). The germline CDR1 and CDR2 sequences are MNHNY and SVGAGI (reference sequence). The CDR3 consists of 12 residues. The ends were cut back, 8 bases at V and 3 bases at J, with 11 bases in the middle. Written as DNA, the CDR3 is TGTGCCAGCTCTGGGGGAGGCTACGAGCAGTACTTC. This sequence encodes CASSGGGYEQYF.

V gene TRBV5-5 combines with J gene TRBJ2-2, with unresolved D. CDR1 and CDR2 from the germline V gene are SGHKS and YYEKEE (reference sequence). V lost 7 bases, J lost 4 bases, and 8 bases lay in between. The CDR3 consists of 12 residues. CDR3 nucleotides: TGTGCCAGCGCGCGTTTCACCGGGGAGCTGTTTTTT. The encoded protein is CASARFTGELFF.

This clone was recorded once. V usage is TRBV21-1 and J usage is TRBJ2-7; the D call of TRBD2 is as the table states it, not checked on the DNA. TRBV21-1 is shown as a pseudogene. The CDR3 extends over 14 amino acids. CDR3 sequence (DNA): TGTGCCAGCAGCAAAGCTAGCGGGAGTTGCGAGCAGTACTTC. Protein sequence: CASSKASGSCEQYF.

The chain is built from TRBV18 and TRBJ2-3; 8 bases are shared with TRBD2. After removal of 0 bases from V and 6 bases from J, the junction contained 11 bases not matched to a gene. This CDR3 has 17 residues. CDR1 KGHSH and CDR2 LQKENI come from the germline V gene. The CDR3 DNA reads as TGTGCCAGCTCACCACCGCGACTAGCGCAGGGCTGGGATACGCAGTATTTT. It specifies CASSPPRLAQGWDTQYF.

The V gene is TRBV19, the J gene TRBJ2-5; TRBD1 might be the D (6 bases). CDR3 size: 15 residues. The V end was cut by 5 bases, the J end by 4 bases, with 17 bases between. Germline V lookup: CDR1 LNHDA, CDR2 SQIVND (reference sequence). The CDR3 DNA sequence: TGTGCCAGTAGTTCTCCTCAGGGGCCCCCAGAGACCCAGTACTTC. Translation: CASSSPQGPPETQYF.

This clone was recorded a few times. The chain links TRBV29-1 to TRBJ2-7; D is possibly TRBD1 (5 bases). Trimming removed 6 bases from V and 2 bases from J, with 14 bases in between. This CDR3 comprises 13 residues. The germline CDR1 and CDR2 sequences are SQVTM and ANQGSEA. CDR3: CSVETVLTYEQYF. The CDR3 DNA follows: TGCAGCGTGGAGACAGTCCTGACCTACGAGCAGTACTTC.

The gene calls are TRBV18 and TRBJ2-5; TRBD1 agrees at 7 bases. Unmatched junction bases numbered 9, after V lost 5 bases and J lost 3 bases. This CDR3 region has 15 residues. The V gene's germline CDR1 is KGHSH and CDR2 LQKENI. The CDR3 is CASSTNYRGKETQYF. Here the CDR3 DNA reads TGTGCCAGCTCAACCAACTACAGGGGTAAAGAGACCCAGTACTTC.

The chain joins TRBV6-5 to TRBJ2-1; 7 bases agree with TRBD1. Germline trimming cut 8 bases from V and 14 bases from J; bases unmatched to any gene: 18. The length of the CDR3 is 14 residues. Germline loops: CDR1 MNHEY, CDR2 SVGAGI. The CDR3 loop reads CASETGTAPATEFF. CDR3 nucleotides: TGTGCCAGCGAGACCGGGACAGCCCCTGCTACGGAGTTCTTC.

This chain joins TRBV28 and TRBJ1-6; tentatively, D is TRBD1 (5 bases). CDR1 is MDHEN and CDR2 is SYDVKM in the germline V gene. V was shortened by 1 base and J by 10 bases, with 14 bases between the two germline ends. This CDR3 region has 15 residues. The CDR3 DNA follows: TGTGCCAGCAGTTTATTCGGGGGAACGGTCTCACCCCTCCACTTT. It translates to CASSLFGGTVSPLHF.

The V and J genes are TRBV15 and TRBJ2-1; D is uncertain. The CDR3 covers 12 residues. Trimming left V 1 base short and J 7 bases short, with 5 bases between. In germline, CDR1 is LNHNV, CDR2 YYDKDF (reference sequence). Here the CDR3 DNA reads TGTGCCACCAGCAGAGCAGTGAATGAGCAGTTCTTC. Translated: CATSRAVNEQFF.

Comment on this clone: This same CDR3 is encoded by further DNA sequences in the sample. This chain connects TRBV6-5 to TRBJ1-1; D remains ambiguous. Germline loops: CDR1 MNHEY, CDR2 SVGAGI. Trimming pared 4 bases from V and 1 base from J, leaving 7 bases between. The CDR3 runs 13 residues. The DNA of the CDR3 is TGTGCCAGCAGTTTGAGCAAGAACACTGAAGCTTTCTTT. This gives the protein CASSLSKNTEAFF.

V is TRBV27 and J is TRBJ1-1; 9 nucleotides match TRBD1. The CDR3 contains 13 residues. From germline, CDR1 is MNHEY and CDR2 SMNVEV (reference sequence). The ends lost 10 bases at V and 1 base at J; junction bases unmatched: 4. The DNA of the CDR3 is TGTGCCACTAGGACAGGGGAGAACACTGAAGCTTTCTTT. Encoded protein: CATRTGENTEAFF.

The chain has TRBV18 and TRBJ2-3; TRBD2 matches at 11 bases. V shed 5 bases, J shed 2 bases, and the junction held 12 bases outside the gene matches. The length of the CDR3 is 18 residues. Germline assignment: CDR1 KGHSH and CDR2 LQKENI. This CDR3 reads CASSSALIAGGNTDTQYF. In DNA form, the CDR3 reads TGTGCCAGCTCATCCGCCCTGATAGCGGGAGGGAACACAGATACGCAGTATTTT.

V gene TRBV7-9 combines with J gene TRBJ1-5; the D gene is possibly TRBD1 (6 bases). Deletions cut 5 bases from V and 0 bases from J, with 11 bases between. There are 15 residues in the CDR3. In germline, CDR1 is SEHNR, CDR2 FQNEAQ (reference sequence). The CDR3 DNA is TGTGCCAGCAGCCTCGGGGACATTAGCAATCAGCCCCAGCATTTT. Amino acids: CASSLGDISNQPQHF. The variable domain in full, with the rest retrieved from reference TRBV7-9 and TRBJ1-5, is DTGVSQNPRHKITKRGQNVTFRCDPISEHNRLYWYRQTLGQGPEFLTYFQNEAQLEKSRLLSDRFSAERPKGSFSTLEIQRTEQGDSAMYLCASSLGDISNQPQHFGDGTRLSIL.

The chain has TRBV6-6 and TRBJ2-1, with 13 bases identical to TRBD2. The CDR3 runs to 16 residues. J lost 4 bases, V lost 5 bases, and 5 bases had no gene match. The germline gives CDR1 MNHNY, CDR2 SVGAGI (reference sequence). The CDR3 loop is CASSRLAGGLYNEQFF. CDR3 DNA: TGTGCCAGCAGTCGACTAGCGGGGGGCCTTTACAATGAGCAGTTCTTC.

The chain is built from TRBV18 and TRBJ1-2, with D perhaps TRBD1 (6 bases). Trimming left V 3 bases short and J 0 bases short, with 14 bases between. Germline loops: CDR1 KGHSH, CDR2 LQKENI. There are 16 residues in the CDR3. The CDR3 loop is CASSPPGARANYGYTF. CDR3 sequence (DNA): TGTGCCAGCTCACCCCCAGGGGCTCGGGCTAACTATGGCTACACCTTC. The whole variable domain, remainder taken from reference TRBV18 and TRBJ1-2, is NAGVMQNPRHLVRRRGQEARLRCSPMKGHSHVYWYRQLPEEGLKFMVYLQKENIIDESGMPKERFSAEFPKEGPSILRIQQVVRGDSAAYFCASSPPGARANYGYTFGSGTRLTVV.

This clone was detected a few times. Here the CDR3 reads CASRQRSGVSSTDTQYF. The CDR3 DNA reads as TGCGCCAGCAGGCAGCGCTCAGGGGTTTCTAGCACAGATACGCAGTATTTT. The chain links TRBV4-1 to TRBJ2-3, with D perhaps matching TRBD1 (6 bases). The CDR3 contains 17 residues. Between the trimmed V and J ends, which lost 6 bases and 0 bases, there was a span of 19 bases. Germline V lookup: CDR1 MGHRA, CDR2 YSYEKL.

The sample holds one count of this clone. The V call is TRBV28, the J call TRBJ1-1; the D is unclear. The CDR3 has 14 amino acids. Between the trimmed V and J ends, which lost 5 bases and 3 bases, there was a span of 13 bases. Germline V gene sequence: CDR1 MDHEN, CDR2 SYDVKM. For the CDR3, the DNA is TGTGCCAGCAGTCCCCGCCAGTCCTACACTGAAGCTTTCTTT. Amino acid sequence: CASSPRQSYTEAFF. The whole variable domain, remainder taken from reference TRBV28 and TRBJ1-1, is DVKVTQSSRYLVKRTGEKVFLECVQDMDHENMFWYRQDPGLGLRLIYFSYDVKMKEKGDIPEGYSVSREKKERFSLILESASTNQTSMYLCASSPRQSYTEAFFGQGTRLTVV.

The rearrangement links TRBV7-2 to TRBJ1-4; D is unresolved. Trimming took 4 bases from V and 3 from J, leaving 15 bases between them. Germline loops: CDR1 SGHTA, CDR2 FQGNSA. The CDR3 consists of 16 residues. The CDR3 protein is CASSSPTRGANEKLFF. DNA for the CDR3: TGTGCCAGCAGCTCACCCACTCGGGGAGCTAATGAAAAACTGTTTTTT.

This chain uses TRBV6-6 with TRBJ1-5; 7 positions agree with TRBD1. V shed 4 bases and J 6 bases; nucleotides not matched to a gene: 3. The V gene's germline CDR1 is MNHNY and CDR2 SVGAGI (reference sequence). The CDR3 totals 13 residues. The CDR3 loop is CASSSPGGQPQHF. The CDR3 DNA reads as TGTGCCAGCAGTTCTCCAGGGGGTCAGCCCCAGCATTTT.

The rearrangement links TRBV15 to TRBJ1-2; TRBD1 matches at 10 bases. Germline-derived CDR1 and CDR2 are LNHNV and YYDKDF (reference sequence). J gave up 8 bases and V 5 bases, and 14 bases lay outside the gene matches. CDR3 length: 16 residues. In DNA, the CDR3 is TGTGCCACCAGCCTGGCGCCCCGGACAGGGGGATCCGGCTACACCTTC. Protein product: CATSLAPRTGGSGYTF.

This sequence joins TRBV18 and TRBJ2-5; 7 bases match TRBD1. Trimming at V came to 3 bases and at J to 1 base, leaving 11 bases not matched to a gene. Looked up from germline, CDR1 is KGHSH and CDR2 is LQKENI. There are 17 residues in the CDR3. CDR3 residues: CASSPQRTDRAQETQYF. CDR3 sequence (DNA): TGTGCCAGCTCACCTCAGCGGACCGACAGGGCCCAAGAGACCCAGTACTTC. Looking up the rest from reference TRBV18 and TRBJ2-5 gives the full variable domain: NAGVMQNPRHLVRRRGQEARLRCSPMKGHSHVYWYRQLPEEGLKFMVYLQKENIIDESGMPKERFSAEFPKEGPSILRIQQVVRGDSAAYFCASSPQRTDRAQETQYFGPGTRLLVL.

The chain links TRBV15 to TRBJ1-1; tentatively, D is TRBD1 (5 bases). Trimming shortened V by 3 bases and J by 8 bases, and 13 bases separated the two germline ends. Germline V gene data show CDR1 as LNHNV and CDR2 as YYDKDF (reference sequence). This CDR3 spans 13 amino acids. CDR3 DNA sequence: TGTGCCACCAGCAGGGGATTAGGGGCCGAAGCTTTCTTT. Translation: CATSRGLGAEAFF.